This T cell receptor (beta chain) is from a study of blood T cells in healthy people across ages. J was trimmed by 3 bases and V by 3 bases; bases with no gene match: 4. This CDR3 has 15 amino acids. This clonotype was observed many times. As yet, its antigen is unknown. Study results and limitations: The study found more naive CD4+ cells and higher diversity in long-lived than aged donors. Donor CMV status was unknown, possibly confounding expanded clonotype changes. Per million T cells, TCR beta diversity dropped roughly linearly as age increased.

Sample-barcoded 5' priming and a J-beta primer mix drove a second PCR of 7 to 11 cycles. TCRdb re-called the 5' RACE reads with MiXCR, one entry per CDR3 protein. The data hold about 780,000 distinct CDR3 sequences, with more than 35% observed a single time. The sequencing input was blood. The TCR originated in an older man in good health. The rearrangement links TRBV12-3 or TRBV12-4 to TRBJ2-3; 9 positions match TRBD2. CDR3 DNA: TGTGCCAGCAGTTTGGGACTAGCCCGGACAGATACGCAGTATTTT. This codes for CASSLGLARTDTQYF.